Listed here is a single T cell receptor beta chain. Looked up from germline, CDR1 is LNHDA and CDR2 is SQIVND (reference sequence). The junction had 7 bases not matched to a gene; V was cut back by 8 bases and J by 2 bases. This CDR3 region has 14 residues. The sample is drawn from a study of cytomegalovirus exposure and HLA in healthy donors. Use of 60 Vbeta and 13 Jbeta primers characterized the PCR. Profiled with immunoSEQ multiplex PCR; TCRdb holds only in-frame clones, not every one. Of around 120,000 clones in the sample, 75% to 85% are singletons; the top ten hold 4% to 5.5%. Sequencing used PBMCs. This receptor was obtained from a man aged 30 to 45 in good health and CMV-seropositive. The genes are TRBV19 and TRBJ2-3; 7 positions match TRBD2. CDR3 loop: CASQWAGVTDTQYF. Written as DNA, the CDR3 is TGTGCCAGTCAGTGGGCGGGGGTCACAGATACGCAGTATTTT.